Listed below are T cell receptor beta chains from one sample, sequenced in a study of cytomegalovirus exposure and HLA in healthy donors. TCRdb's copy holds only in-frame clones and misses some; the assay was immunoSEQ multiplex PCR. The sample holds fewer than 200,000 clones, over 9.5% seen once. The material sequenced was PBMCs. These receptors were obtained from a middle-aged man in good health and CMV-seropositive. Both conserved end residues are part of each CDR3. Each record gives: CDR3 protein, CDR3 DNA, V gene, clone size, J gene, D gene. D genes are given only for firm matches. Some rows have no size entry. The others give once, few or many, or a class for an expanded clone.

cdr3_aa: CASSPGVEGYTF
cdr3_nt: TGTGCCAGCAGCCCCGGGGTTGAAGGCTACACCTTC
v_call: TRBV11-3
clone_size: .
j_call: TRBJ1-2
d_call: .

cdr3_aa: CASSLELTPTDTQYF
cdr3_nt: TGCGCCAGCAGCTTGGAGCTAACCCCTACAGATACGCAGTATTTT
v_call: TRBV5-1
clone_size: .
j_call: TRBJ2-3
d_call: .

cdr3_aa: CASSLSGGVTEAFF
cdr3_nt: TGTGCCAGCAGCTTATCGGGGGGCGTCACTGAAGCTTTCTTT
v_call: TRBV7-9
clone_size: few
j_call: TRBJ1-1
d_call: .

cdr3_aa: CASNPGGPNSYNSPLHF
cdr3_nt: TGCGCCAGCAACCCGGGGGGGCCGAACTCCTATAATTCACCCCTCCACTTT
v_call: TRBV5-1
clone_size: few
j_call: TRBJ1-6
d_call: .

cdr3_aa: CAIRADKRGGLTGELFF
cdr3_nt: TGTGCCATCAGGGCGGACAAGCGGGGGGGCCTTACCGGGGAGCTGTTTTTT
v_call: TRBV10-3
clone_size: .
j_call: TRBJ2-2
d_call: TRBD2

cdr3_aa: CASSLRTGTSGNTIYF
cdr3_nt: TGTGCCAGCAGCTTACGGACAGGGACCTCTGGAAACACCATATATTTT
v_call: TRBV9
clone_size: .
j_call: TRBJ1-3
d_call: TRBD1

cdr3_aa: CASSLWTNYEQYF
cdr3_nt: TGTGCCAGCAGCTTGTGGACAAACTACGAGCAGTACTTC
v_call: TRBV5-6
clone_size: .
j_call: TRBJ2-7
d_call: .

cdr3_aa: CASRSPRGQGYYGYTF
cdr3_nt: TGTGCCAGCAGATCCCCCAGGGGACAGGGGTACTATGGCTACACCTTC
v_call: TRBV28
clone_size: few
j_call: TRBJ1-2
d_call: TRBD1

cdr3_aa: CASSLGQYNEKLFF
cdr3_nt: TGTGCCAGCAGCTTGGGCCAGTATAATGAAAAACTGTTTTTT
v_call: TRBV7-9
clone_size: .
j_call: TRBJ1-4
d_call: .

cdr3_aa: CAIRPGQGPTGELFF
cdr3_nt: TGTGCCATCAGGCCGGGACAGGGCCCCACCGGGGAGCTGTTTTTT
v_call: TRBV10-3
clone_size: .
j_call: TRBJ2-2
d_call: TRBD1

cdr3_aa: CASSLRQASGANVLTF
cdr3_nt: TGTGCCAGCTCACTCCGACAGGCCTCTGGGGCCAACGTCCTGACTTTC
v_call: TRBV18
clone_size: .
j_call: TRBJ2-6
d_call: .

cdr3_aa: CASSSTGVTDTQYF
cdr3_nt: TGTGCCAGCAGTTCAACGGGGGTCACAGATACGCAGTATTTT
v_call: TRBV11-2
clone_size: few
j_call: TRBJ2-3
d_call: .

cdr3_aa: CASRWEGNTEAFF
cdr3_nt: TGTGCCAGCAGATGGGAGGGGAACACTGAGGCTTTCTTT
v_call: TRBV5-6
clone_size: .
j_call: TRBJ1-1
d_call: .

cdr3_aa: CASRRQARELFF
cdr3_nt: TGTGCCAGCAGGAGACAGGCCCGGGAGCTGTTTTTT
v_call: TRBV28
clone_size: .
j_call: TRBJ2-2
d_call: .

cdr3_aa: CASSQDFDYSTNGQYF
cdr3_nt: TGCGCCAGCAGCCAAGATTTCGATTATAGTACCAATGGGCAGTATTTT
v_call: TRBV4-3
clone_size: few
j_call: TRBJ2-3
d_call: .

cdr3_aa: CAWSGGIYGYTF
cdr3_nt: TGTGCCTGGAGTGGGGGCATCTATGGCTACACCTTC
v_call: TRBV30
clone_size: .
j_call: TRBJ1-2
d_call: .

cdr3_aa: CATLGLGGTEAFF
cdr3_nt: TGTGCCACCCTGGGACTTGGAGGGACTGAAGCTTTCTTT
v_call: TRBV19
clone_size: .
j_call: TRBJ1-1
d_call: .

cdr3_aa: CAWNPRTGGYYGYTF
cdr3_nt: TGTGCCTGGAATCCACGGACAGGGGGCTACTATGGCTACACCTTC
v_call: TRBV30
clone_size: .
j_call: TRBJ1-2
d_call: TRBD1

cdr3_aa: CASSLSGGNTETQYF
cdr3_nt: TGTGCCAGCAGCTTATCAGGGGGCAATACGGAGACCCAGTACTTC
v_call: TRBV7-6
clone_size: .
j_call: TRBJ2-5
d_call: TRBD1

cdr3_aa: CASSPIGGPQHF
cdr3_nt: TGTGCCAGCAGCCCGATCGGGGGGCCCCAGCATTTT
v_call: TRBV6-5
clone_size: few
j_call: TRBJ1-5
d_call: .

cdr3_aa: CASSSGVYDGYTF
cdr3_nt: TGTGCCAGCAGTTCAGGGGTCTATGATGGCTACACCTTC
v_call: TRBV7-2
clone_size: few
j_call: TRBJ1-2
d_call: .

cdr3_aa: CASSLTGTRYNEQFF
cdr3_nt: TGTGCCAGCAGCTTAACAGGGACACGATACAATGAGCAGTTCTTC
v_call: TRBV7-3
clone_size: few
j_call: TRBJ2-1
d_call: .

cdr3_aa: CASSYRGRGTEAFF
cdr3_nt: TGTGCCAGCAGCTACAGGGGGAGAGGCACTGAAGCTTTCTTT
v_call: TRBV5-6
clone_size: many
j_call: TRBJ1-1
d_call: TRBD1

cdr3_aa: CASTDTLLTPLHF
cdr3_nt: TGTGCCAGCACAGACACCCTCTTGACACCCCTCCACTTT
v_call: TRBV6-5
clone_size: .
j_call: TRBJ1-6
d_call: .

cdr3_aa: CASSFTQGYEQFF
cdr3_nt: TGTGCCAGCAGCTTCACACAGGGCTATGAGCAGTTCTTC
v_call: TRBV5-6
clone_size: few
j_call: TRBJ2-1
d_call: .

cdr3_aa: CASSRGELPEKLFF
cdr3_nt: TGTGCCAGCAGCAGGGGGGAGTTGCCTGAAAAACTGTTTTTT
v_call: TRBV6-5
clone_size: .
j_call: TRBJ1-4
d_call: TRBD1

cdr3_aa: CAWSVWTGGQRGNQPQHF
cdr3_nt: TGTGCCTGGAGTGTCTGGACAGGGGGCCAAAGGGGCAATCAGCCCCAGCATTTT
v_call: TRBV30
clone_size: .
j_call: TRBJ1-5
d_call: TRBD1

cdr3_aa: CASSFDQGTDTQYF
cdr3_nt: TGCGCCAGCAGCTTCGACCAGGGCACAGATACGCAGTATTTT
v_call: TRBV5-1
clone_size: .
j_call: TRBJ2-3
d_call: .

cdr3_aa: CAWSLSGTGSPTSNQPQHF
cdr3_nt: TGTGCCTGGAGTTTATCCGGGACAGGTTCTCCGACCAGCAATCAGCCCCAGCATTTT
v_call: TRBV30
clone_size: few
j_call: TRBJ1-5
d_call: TRBD1

cdr3_aa: CASSPPGASGGVAGELFF
cdr3_nt: TGTGCCAGCAGCCCCCCCGGGGCTAGCGGGGGGGTAGCCGGGGAGCTGTTTTTT
v_call: TRBV7-2
clone_size: .
j_call: TRBJ2-2
d_call: TRBD2

cdr3_aa: CASSNNELTGANVLTF
cdr3_nt: TGCGCCAGCAGCAACAACGAATTAACGGGGGCCAACGTCCTGACTTTC
v_call: TRBV5-1
clone_size: few
j_call: TRBJ2-6
d_call: .

cdr3_aa: CASSRLAGVTYNEQFF
cdr3_nt: TGCGCCAGCAGCAGGCTAGCGGGGGTAACCTACAATGAGCAGTTCTTC
v_call: TRBV5-1
clone_size: few
j_call: TRBJ2-1
d_call: TRBD2

cdr3_aa: CASSPRRSEKLFF
cdr3_nt: TGTGCCAGCTCACCACGTCGGAGTGAAAAACTGTTTTTT
v_call: TRBV18
clone_size: few
j_call: TRBJ1-4
d_call: .

cdr3_aa: CASSIWTGATQYF
cdr3_nt: TGTGCCAGCAGCATCTGGACAGGGGCTACGCAGTATTTT
v_call: TRBV5-6
clone_size: .
j_call: TRBJ2-3
d_call: TRBD1

cdr3_aa: CASSQQPPGTQGRNNSPLHF
cdr3_nt: TGCGCCAGCAGCCAACAGCCCCCCGGGACACAGGGCAGAAATAATTCACCCCTCCACTTT
v_call: TRBV4-3
clone_size: many
j_call: TRBJ1-6
d_call: .

cdr3_aa: CASSPGTGVIGRDTQYF
cdr3_nt: TGCGCCAGCAGCCCGGGGACAGGGGTGATCGGTCGGGATACGCAGTATTTT
v_call: TRBV5-1
clone_size: .
j_call: TRBJ2-3
d_call: TRBD1

cdr3_aa: CATSRQGNQPQHF
cdr3_nt: TGTGCCACCAGCCGACAGGGCAATCAGCCCCAGCATTTT
v_call: TRBV15
clone_size: .
j_call: TRBJ1-5
d_call: .

cdr3_aa: CASSAERNTQYF
cdr3_nt: TGTGCCAGCAGTGCGGAGAGAAATACGCAGTATTTT
v_call: TRBV2
clone_size: .
j_call: TRBJ2-3
d_call: .

cdr3_aa: CASSLSGAPNEQFF
cdr3_nt: TGTGCCAGCAGCCTTAGCGGGGCGCCAAATGAGCAGTTCTTC
v_call: TRBV5-8
clone_size: .
j_call: TRBJ2-1
d_call: TRBD2

cdr3_aa: CASGAPNEKLFF
cdr3_nt: TGTGCCAGCGGGGCCCCTAATGAAAAACTGTTTTTT
v_call: TRBV7-8
clone_size: .
j_call: TRBJ1-4
d_call: .

cdr3_aa: CASSYSGGTQPQHF
cdr3_nt: TGTGCCAGCAGTTACTCGGGAGGTACTCAGCCCCAGCATTTT
v_call: TRBV6-5
clone_size: .
j_call: TRBJ1-5
d_call: .

cdr3_aa: CASSPPGREGNQPQHF
cdr3_nt: TGTGCCAGCTCACCACCTGGCAGGGAGGGCAATCAGCCCCAGCATTTT
v_call: TRBV18
clone_size: few
j_call: TRBJ1-5
d_call: .

cdr3_aa: CASRGQGAYRGSTF
cdr3_nt: TGTGCCAGCAGGGGACAGGGGGCCTACCGGGGCTCCACCTTC
v_call: TRBV6-5
clone_size: .
j_call: TRBJ1-2
d_call: TRBD1

cdr3_aa: CASSSGTEGNEQFF
cdr3_nt: TGCGCCAGCAGCTCCGGGACAGAGGGTAATGAGCAGTTCTTC
v_call: TRBV5-1
clone_size: few
j_call: TRBJ2-1
d_call: TRBD1

cdr3_aa: CASSLDLAGGPGGQYF
cdr3_nt: TGTGCCAGCAGCTTAGATCTGGCGGGGGGTCCAGGGGGCCAGTACTTC
v_call: TRBV11-2
clone_size: few
j_call: TRBJ2-5
d_call: .

cdr3_aa: CASSVALVNEQFF
cdr3_nt: TGTGCCAGCAGCGTAGCCCTAGTTAATGAGCAGTTCTTC
v_call: TRBV9
clone_size: once
j_call: TRBJ2-1
d_call: .

cdr3_aa: CASSEGPGRGLKAFF
cdr3_nt: TGTGCCAGCAGTGAAGGGCCGGGCCGAGGGCTGAAAGCTTTCTTT
v_call: TRBV6-1
clone_size: .
j_call: TRBJ1-1
d_call: .

cdr3_aa: CASSVGDLGNSPLHF
cdr3_nt: TGTGCCAGCTCGGTCGGGGACTTGGGTAATTCACCCCTCCACTTT
v_call: TRBV6-5
clone_size: few
j_call: TRBJ1-6
d_call: .